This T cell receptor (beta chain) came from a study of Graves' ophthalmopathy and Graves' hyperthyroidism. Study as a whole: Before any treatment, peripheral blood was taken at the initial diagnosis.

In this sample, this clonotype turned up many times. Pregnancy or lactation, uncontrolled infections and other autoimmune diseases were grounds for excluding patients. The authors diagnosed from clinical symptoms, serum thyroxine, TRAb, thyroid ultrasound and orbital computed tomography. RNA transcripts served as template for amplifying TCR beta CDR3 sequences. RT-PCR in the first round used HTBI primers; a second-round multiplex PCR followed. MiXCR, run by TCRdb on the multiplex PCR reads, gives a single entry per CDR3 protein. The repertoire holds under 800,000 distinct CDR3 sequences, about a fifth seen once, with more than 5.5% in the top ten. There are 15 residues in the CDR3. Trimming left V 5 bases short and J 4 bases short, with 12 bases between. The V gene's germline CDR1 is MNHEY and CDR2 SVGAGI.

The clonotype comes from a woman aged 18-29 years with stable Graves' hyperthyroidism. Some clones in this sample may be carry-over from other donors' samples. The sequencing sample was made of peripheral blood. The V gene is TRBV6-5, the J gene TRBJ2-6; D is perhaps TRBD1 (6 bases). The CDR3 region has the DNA TGTGCCAGCAGTAACACAGGGAACGGGGCCAACGTCCTGACTTTC. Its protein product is CASSNTGNGANVLTF.